These 20 T cell receptor beta chains came from one sample sequenced in a study of T cell changes during pregnancy in multiple sclerosis (dated by TCRdb to the late 2010s). Libraries were prepared through the immunoSEQ multiplex PCR assay. TCRdb provides this immuneACCESS table in a form limited to in-frame rearrangements. Some clones are lacking; in checked studies, under half of them reflect an unresolved V gene, and why the rest are absent is not known. This sample lists 90,000 to 120,000 clones; 94% were detected once. The ten largest clones capture approximately 0.88% of the sample. The sample here was peripheral blood, taken before pregnancy. The receptor source for this set is a female donor with multiple sclerosis, enrolled in a pregnancy study.

This chain links TRBV6-5 with TRBJ1-1; possibly TRBD1 for D (5 bases). V was trimmed by 5 bases and J by 3 bases, leaving 13 bases between them. The CDR3 runs to 14 residues. Germline V gene data show CDR1 as MNHEY and CDR2 as SVGAGI. The CDR3, as DNA: TGTGCCAGCAGTCCTAAACGACAGTACACTGAAGCTTTCTTT. Encoded protein: CASSPKRQYTEAFF.

The genes are TRBV9 and TRBJ2-7; TRBD2 agrees at 9 bases. This CDR3 comprises 17 residues. Germline lookup yields CDR1 SGDLS and CDR2 YYNGEE. Germline trimming cut 4 bases from V and 2 bases from J; bases unmatched to any gene: 13. DNA of the CDR3: TGTGCCAGCAGCCCCTCTAGCGGGACCTCCTGGGCCTACGAGCAGTACTTC. Protein sequence: CASSPSSGTSWAYEQYF.

The CDR3 sequence is CASSSVSGGSSYNEQFF. Written as DNA, the CDR3 is TGCGCCAGCAGCTCCGTCAGTGGCGGGAGCTCCTACAATGAGCAGTTCTTC. The genes are TRBV5-1 and TRBJ2-1; TRBD2 aligns across 7 bases. The junction had 9 bases not matched to a gene; V was cut back by 3 bases and J by 0 bases. Germline V CDR1 and CDR2: SGHRS, YFSETQ. The CDR3 covers 17 residues.

The V gene is TRBV5-5, the J gene TRBJ1-1; D not resolved. This CDR3 spans 14 amino acids. V shed 0 bases and J shed 3 bases, with 9 bases lying between them. Germline loops: CDR1 SGHKS, CDR2 YYEKEE (reference sequence). The CDR3 region has the DNA TGTGCCAGCAGCTTGGCTCTGGGCTACACTGAAGCTTTCTTT. This gives the protein CASSLALGYTEAFF. Combining the CDR3 with reference TRBV5-5 and TRBJ1-1 gives the whole variable domain DAGVTQSPTHLIKTRGQQVTLRCSPISGHKSVSWYQQVLGQGPQFIFQYYEKEERGRGNFPDRFSARQFPNYSSELNVNALLLGDSALYLCASSLALGYTEAFFGQGTRLTVV.

The chain recombines TRBV7-9 with TRBJ2-5; no definite D call. Germline V lookup: CDR1 SEHNR, CDR2 FQNEAQ (reference sequence). This CDR3 is built from 12 residues. V gave up 8 bases and J gave up 1 base, with 8 bases separating them. CDR3: CASSPFQETQYF. The CDR3 nucleotides read TGTGCCAGCTCTCCGTTCCAAGAGACCCAGTACTTC.

The chain joins TRBV7-3 to TRBJ2-1; the D gene is possibly TRBD1 (5 bases). V was clipped by 2 bases and J by 7 bases, with 15 bases between them. Per germline, CDR1 SGHTA and CDR2 FQGTGA. The CDR3 runs to 15 residues. CDR3 nucleotide sequence: TGTGCCAGCAGCTTAGACGTGGGGCGCAGGAATGAGCAGTTCTTC. Protein: CASSLDVGRRNEQFF.

This clone was found a few times. V gene TRBV5-1 combines with J gene TRBJ2-5; 9 bases agree with TRBD2. After removal of 0 bases from V and 4 bases from J, the junction contained 13 bases not matched to a gene. CDR1 and CDR2 from the germline V gene are SGHRS and YFSETQ. The CDR3 contains 18 residues. The CDR3 nucleotides read TGCGCCAGCAGCTTGGAAGGTAGCGGGAGCGGCGGGAGAGAGACCCAGTACTTC. Its protein is CASSLEGSGSGGRETQYF.

Concerning this clone itself: Other DNA sequences in this specimen translate into the identical CDR3. This chain connects TRBV27 to TRBJ2-7; D may be TRBD2 (6 bases). The germline CDR1 and CDR2 sequences are MNHEY and SMNVEV (reference sequence). Trimming took 5 bases from V and 2 from J, leaving 13 bases between them. The CDR3 loop spans 14 amino acids. The CDR3, as DNA: TGTGCCAGCAGTCCCCGGGGCGGGGCCTACGAGCAGTACTTC. Protein: CASSPRGGAYEQYF.

The chain has TRBV19 and TRBJ1-1; 7 nucleotides match TRBD1. Trimming cost V 3 bases and J 6 bases; bases outside gene matches: 4. From germline, CDR1 is LNHDA and CDR2 SQIVND (reference sequence). This CDR3 is 13 amino acids long. As DNA, the CDR3 is TGTGCCAGTAGTATCCAGGGGGTCCCTGAAGCTTTCTTT. This encodes CASSIQGVPEAFF.

The chain employs TRBV7-6 and TRBJ2-7; 7 nucleotides align to TRBD1. Per the germline V gene, CDR1 is SGHVS and CDR2 is FNYEAQ. There are 13 residues in the CDR3. Trimming took 5 bases from V and 2 from J; bases not matched to a gene: 3. The CDR3, as DNA: TGTGCCAGCAGCAGACAGGGTACCTACGAGCAGTACTTC. Encoded protein: CASSRQGTYEQYF.

V and J are TRBV6-5 and TRBJ2-1; 16 nucleotides align to TRBD2. In germline, CDR1 is MNHEY, CDR2 SVGAGI. Trimming at V came to 2 bases and at J to 12 bases, leaving 7 bases not matched to a gene. The length of the CDR3 is 16 residues. The CDR3 is CASSYRGTSGGDRQFF. CDR3 coding DNA: TGTGCCAGCAGTTACCGAGGGACTAGCGGGGGGGACCGGCAGTTCTTC.

The rearrangement links TRBV28 to TRBJ1-2, with unresolved D. Germline V CDR1 and CDR2: MDHEN, SYDVKM. The CDR3 has 12 residues. Trimming took off 5 bases at V and 2 bases at J, with 6 bases between the two ends. The CDR3 loop reads CASSPQNYGYTF. DNA of the CDR3: TGTGCCAGCAGTCCTCAGAACTATGGCTACACCTTC.

This chain links TRBV27 with TRBJ1-2; D gene uncertain. CDR1 MNHEY and CDR2 SMNVEV come from the germline V gene (reference sequence). This CDR3 has 16 residues. The V end was cut by 6 bases, the J end by 1 base, with 18 bases between. The CDR3 nucleotides read TGTGCCAGCAGACTCCACCCTAACGGACTTAACTATGGCTACACCTTC. It codes for CASRLHPNGLNYGYTF.

The V call is TRBV7-8, the J call TRBJ2-1, with 10 bases aligning to TRBD2. This CDR3 region has 16 residues. With V trimmed by 5 bases and J by 7 bases, 11 bases remained unmatched. Germline V gives CDR1 SGHVS, CDR2 FQNEAQ. CDR3 DNA sequence: TGTGCCAGCAGCGCCCGGACTAGCGGCAAACAAAATGAGCAGTTCTTC. Protein product: CASSARTSGKQNEQFF.

This chain joins TRBV4-2 and TRBJ2-2; 13 nucleotides align to TRBD2. The CDR3 contains 17 residues. The V gene end was trimmed by 2 bases and the J gene end by 7 bases; junction bases not matched to a gene: 7. CDR1 is LGHNA and CDR2 is YNFKEQ in the germline V gene. The CDR3 here is CASSQRTSGGWGGELFF. CDR3 DNA sequence: TGTGCCAGCAGCCAAAGGACTAGCGGGGGTTGGGGCGGGGAGCTGTTTTTT.

The chain employs TRBV5-6 and TRBJ2-7; D may be TRBD2 (6 bases). V was clipped by 4 bases and J by 7 bases, with 15 bases between them. Germline CDR1 is SGHDT and CDR2 is YYEEEE. The CDR3 runs 13 residues. The CDR3 reads CASSLGGVREQYF. The CDR3 coding sequence is TGTGCCAGCAGCCTGGGAGGCGTTAGAGAGCAGTACTTC.

The chain recombines TRBV19 with TRBJ2-7; TRBD1 matches at 11 bases. Germline CDR1 is LNHDA and CDR2 is SQIVND (reference sequence). The CDR3 totals 14 residues. V lost 6 bases, J lost 3 bases, and 4 bases stayed unmatched. CDR3 protein: CASSAGTGGYEQYF. The DNA of the CDR3 is TGTGCCAGTAGCGCCGGGACAGGGGGCTACGAGCAGTACTTC.

This chain links TRBV5-1 with TRBJ2-3, with TRBD2 matching 7 bases. V lost 4 bases to trimming and J lost 0 bases; unmatched junction nucleotides: 8. The CDR3 sequence is 16 residues long. CDR1 SGHRS and CDR2 YFSETQ come from the germline V gene. The CDR3 DNA follows: TGCGCCAGCAGCCAGGCTAGCGGACTAAGCACAGATACGCAGTATTTT. As protein: CASSQASGLSTDTQYF.

The chain has TRBV9 and TRBJ2-3; TRBD2 matches at 9 bases. The V and J ends lost 5 bases and 4 bases, in that order; junction bases with no gene match: 8. This CDR3 contains 15 residues. Germline V gene sequence: CDR1 SGDLS, CDR2 YYNGEE. The CDR3 bases are TGTGCCAGCAGTCGTAGCGGGAGCAAGCCAGATACGCAGTATTTT. Translation: CASSRSGSKPDTQYF.

This chain uses TRBV5-4 with TRBJ1-1, with D perhaps TRBD1 (6 bases). The CDR3 consists of 14 residues. Trimming took 7 bases from V and 2 from J, leaving 15 bases between them. Germline V CDR1 and CDR2: SGHNT, YYREEE (reference sequence). This CDR3 reads CASGNRATNTEAFF. CDR3 bases: TGTGCCAGCGGCAACAGGGCTACCAACACTGAAGCTTTCTTT.